This record looks at one T cell receptor (beta chain) sequence and its context. The germline gives CDR1 SGHRS, CDR2 YFSETQ. The V gene end was trimmed by 4 bases and the J gene end by 5 bases; junction bases not matched to a gene: 5. The CDR3 consists of 14 residues. The data stem from a study of PD-1 blockade in classical Hodgkin lymphoma. As to time point: cycle 4 day 1 (C4D1), after more than 5 weeks of nivolumab. Every single patient, without exception, relapsed after autologous stem cell transplantation, and brentuximab vedotin exposure varied. The study purified CD4+ T cells from thawed PBMCs using magnetic negative selection. Here immunoSEQ multiplex PCR was the method, and the copy in TCRdb shows in-frame clones only, minus some. The sample has around 25,000 clones, approximately 85% seen once.

The sequence was obtained from a human donor with classical Hodgkin lymphoma. The rearrangement uses TRBV5-1 and TRBJ2-5; 10 bases fit TRBD2. The input for sequencing was CD4+ T cells from blood, taken before the fourth cycle of nivolumab. The DNA for the CDR3 is TGCGCCAGCAGCCGGACTAGCGGAATGGAGACCCAGTACTTC. It specifies CASSRTSGMETQYF.